The 9 T cell receptor beta chains presented below share a single source sample, sequenced in a study of T cell responses to AZD1222 COVID-19 vaccine. Method: immunoSEQ multiplex PCR; TCRdb's copy keeps in-frame clones and lacks some. The data show 150,000 to 200,000 clones, with just over 85% seen just once and roughly 12% held by the top ten. The sequencing here drew on peripheral blood, taken 28 days after the second AZD1222 dose. The receptors originated from an adult who received the AZD1222 COVID-19 vaccine.

J is TRBJ1-5 and V is TRBV30; maybe TRBD1 (5 bases). The CDR3 spans 15 residues. Germline V gene lookup returns CDR1 GTSNPN and CDR2 SVGIG (reference sequence). V was shortened by 0 bases and J by 1 base, with 10 bases between the two germline ends. The DNA of the CDR3 is TGTGCCTGGAGTGTAGGGGCTCGGAGCAATCAGCCCCAGCATTTT. It yields the protein CAWSVGARSNQPQHF.

This clone appeared a single time. The rearrangement links TRBV30 to TRBJ2-3, with D perhaps TRBD2 (7 bases). V was pared by 0 bases and J by 6 bases, with 13 bases between. The CDR3 has 14 amino acids. The germline V gene has CDR1 GTSNPN and CDR2 SVGIG (reference sequence). In DNA form, the CDR3 reads TGTGCCTGGAGTGTGAGGGGGGGCGTGGATACGCAGTATTTT. Its protein product is CAWSVRGGVDTQYF.

This clone was recorded once. The chain carries TRBV29-1 and TRBJ2-5, with a weak D call TRBD2 (7 bases). CDR1 and CDR2 from the germline V gene are SQVTM and ANQGSEA. Trimming took off 6 bases at V and 4 bases at J, with 12 bases between the two ends. The length of the CDR3 is 12 residues. Written as DNA, the CDR3 is TGCAGCGTCCTGGCGGGGGCAGAGACCCAGTACTTC. Residues: CSVLAGAETQYF.

The V call is TRBV5-8, the J call TRBJ2-5, with D perhaps TRBD1 (5 bases). The CDR3 covers 16 residues. Germline CDR1 reads SGHTS; CDR2 reads YDEGEE. V was cut by 1 base and J by 0 bases, with 13 bases left in between. The CDR3 coding sequence is TGTGCCAGCAGCTTGCCGCAGGGTTTGTACCAAGAGACCCAGTACTTC. Its translation is CASSLPQGLYQETQYF.

The chain uses TRBV19 and TRBJ2-1, with D unclear. From germline, CDR1 is LNHDA and CDR2 SQIVND (reference sequence). This CDR3 is 15 amino acids long. V gave up 10 bases and J gave up 0 bases, with 16 bases separating them. Here the CDR3 DNA reads TGTGCCACCGAGGACCGCGGATTCTCCTACAATGAGCAGTTCTTC. Protein sequence: CATEDRGFSYNEQFF.

The sample holds one count of this clone. This chain uses TRBV5-1 with TRBJ1-4; D is unresolved. Germline assignment: CDR1 SGHRS and CDR2 YFSETQ. The germline V and J ends were trimmed by 5 bases and 0 bases, with 17 bases remaining between them. The length of the CDR3 is 17 residues. This CDR3 is CASSFGPNTPTNEKLFF. CDR3 DNA sequence: TGCGCCAGCAGTTTTGGCCCGAACACCCCAACTAATGAAAAACTGTTTTTT.

The rearrangement joins TRBV25-1 to TRBJ1-2; D is possibly TRBD1 (5 bases). The CDR3 has 12 residues. V gave up 4 bases and J gave up 3 bases, with 6 bases separating them. Germline V gene lookup returns CDR1 MGHDK and CDR2 SYGVNS. In DNA, the CDR3 is TGTGCCAGCAGTGGGGGGTACTATGGCTACACCTTC. Amino acids: CASSGGYYGYTF.

The chain links TRBV2 to TRBJ1-5, with a tentative D call TRBD1 (5 bases). Germline values: CDR1 SNHLY, CDR2 FYNNEI. Trimming shortened V by 4 bases and J by 6 bases, and 19 bases separated the two germline ends. This CDR3 has 16 residues. For the CDR3, the DNA is TGTGCCAGCAGTGGTGGGGTAACAGGTCGTGGTCAGCCCCAGCATTTT. It is translated as CASSGGVTGRGQPQHF.

The chain links TRBV7-2 to TRBJ2-3, with D possibly TRBD2 on 6 matching bases. Germline values: CDR1 SGHTA, CDR2 FQGNSA. The CDR3 spans 15 residues. The germline V and J ends were trimmed by 3 bases and 4 bases, with 14 bases remaining between them. The CDR3: CASSLLASFADTQYF. The DNA for the CDR3 is TGTGCCAGCAGCTTGCTAGCGTCATTTGCAGATACGCAGTATTTT.